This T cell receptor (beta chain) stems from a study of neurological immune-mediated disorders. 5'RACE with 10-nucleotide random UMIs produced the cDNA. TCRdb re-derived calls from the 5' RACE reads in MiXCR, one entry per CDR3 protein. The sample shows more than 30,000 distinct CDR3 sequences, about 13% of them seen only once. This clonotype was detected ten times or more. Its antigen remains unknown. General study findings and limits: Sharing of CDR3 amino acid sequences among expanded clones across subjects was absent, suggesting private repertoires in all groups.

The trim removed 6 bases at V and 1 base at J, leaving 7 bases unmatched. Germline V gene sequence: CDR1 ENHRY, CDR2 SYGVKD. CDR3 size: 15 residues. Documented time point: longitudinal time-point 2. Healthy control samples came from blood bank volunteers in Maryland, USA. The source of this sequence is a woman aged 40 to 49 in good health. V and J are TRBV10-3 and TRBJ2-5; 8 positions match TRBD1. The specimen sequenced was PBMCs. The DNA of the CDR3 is TGTGCCATCAGGGCGCGGACAGGGTCCCAAGAGACCCAGTACTTC. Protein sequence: CAIRARTGSQETQYF.